This T cell receptor (beta chain) was sequenced in a study of identical twins. Concerning this clonotype: Its antigen remains unidentified.

There are 13 residues in the CDR3. CDR1 and CDR2 (germline): SEHNR, FQNEAQ (reference sequence). Unique molecular identifiers were in the cDNA, with template-switch universal primer binding. TCRdb processed the 5' RACE reads anew with MiXCR; each CDR3 protein has one entry. The sample lists roughly 1.6 million distinct CDR3 sequences; less than 40% were seen once. Findings of the study overall: Cross-sectional statistics underpinned the conclusions; the same donors were not followed. Fewer insertions characterized abundant cord blood beta clonotypes, whereas memory repertoires showed none.

Sequencing used cord blood. The rearrangement links TRBV7-9 to TRBJ2-5; TRBD1 matches at 8 bases. The closer fit of TRBJ2-7 to the DNA end suggests the J call may be wrong. This TCR came from a newborn girl in good health. The CDR3, as DNA: TGTGCCAGCAGCTCCTGGACAGGGAGCGAGCAGTACTTC. Translation gives CASSSWTGSEQYF.